This T cell receptor beta chain emerged from a study of beta chain features in type 1 diabetes. This CDR3 is built from 13 residues. Per the germline V gene, CDR1 is MNHNY and CDR2 is SVGAGI (reference sequence). V lost 7 bases and J lost 1, with 9 bases in between. The authors reverse transcribed all of the isolated RNA, so sequencing captured expressed TCRB transcripts. Repertoires were generated with immunoSEQ multiplex PCR, while TCRdb's copy carries only in-frame clones and drops some. The repertoire includes under 500,000 clones, around 28% of them detected once, and 0.065% sits in the top ten. The single heparinised draw taken from each donor contained about 100 mL of blood on average. This clone was recorded only once.

The sample consisted of naive CD4+ T cells from blood. The chain links TRBV6-6 to TRBJ2-3; TRBD1 is a possible D gene (6 bases). The sequence came from a man between 18 and 35 years old in good health. In DNA, the CDR3 is TGTGCCAGCACCCGGACAGGCACAGATACGCAGTATTTT. This sequence encodes CASTRTGTDTQYF.